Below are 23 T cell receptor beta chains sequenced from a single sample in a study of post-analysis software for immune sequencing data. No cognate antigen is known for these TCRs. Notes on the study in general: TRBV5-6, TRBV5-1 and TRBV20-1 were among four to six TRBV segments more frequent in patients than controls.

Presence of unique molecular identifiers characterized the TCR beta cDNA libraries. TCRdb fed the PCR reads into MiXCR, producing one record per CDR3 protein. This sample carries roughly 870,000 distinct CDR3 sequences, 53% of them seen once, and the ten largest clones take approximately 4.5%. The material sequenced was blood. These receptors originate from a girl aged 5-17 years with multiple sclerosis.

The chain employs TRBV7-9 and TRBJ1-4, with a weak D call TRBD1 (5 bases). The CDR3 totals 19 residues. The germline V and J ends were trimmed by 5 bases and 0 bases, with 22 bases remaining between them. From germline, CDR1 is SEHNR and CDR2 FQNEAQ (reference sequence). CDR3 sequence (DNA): TGTGCCAGCAGCCCCCGACCAGGGAGGGCCCAGCCAACTAATGAAAAACTGTTTTTT. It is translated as CASSPRPGRAQPTNEKLFF.

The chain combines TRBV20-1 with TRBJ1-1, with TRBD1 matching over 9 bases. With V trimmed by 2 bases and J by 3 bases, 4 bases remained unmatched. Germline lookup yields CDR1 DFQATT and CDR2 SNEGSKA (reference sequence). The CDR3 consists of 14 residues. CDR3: CSARNDRGYTEAFF. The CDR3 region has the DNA TGCAGTGCTAGAAATGACAGGGGGTACACTGAAGCTTTCTTT.

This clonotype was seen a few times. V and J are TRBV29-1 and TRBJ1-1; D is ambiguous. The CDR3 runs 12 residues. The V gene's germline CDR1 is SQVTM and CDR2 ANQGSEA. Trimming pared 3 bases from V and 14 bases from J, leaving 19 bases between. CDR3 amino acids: CSVDSVNNEQFF. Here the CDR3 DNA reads TGCAGCGTTGATTCGGTGAACAATGAGCAGTTCTTT.

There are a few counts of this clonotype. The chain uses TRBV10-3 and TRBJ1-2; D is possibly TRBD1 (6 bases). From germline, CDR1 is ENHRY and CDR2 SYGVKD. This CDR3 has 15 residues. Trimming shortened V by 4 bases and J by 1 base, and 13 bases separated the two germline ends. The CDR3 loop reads CAISAQGRLNYGYTF. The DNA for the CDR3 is TGTGCCATCAGTGCACAGGGCCGCCTTAACTATGGCTACACCTTC.

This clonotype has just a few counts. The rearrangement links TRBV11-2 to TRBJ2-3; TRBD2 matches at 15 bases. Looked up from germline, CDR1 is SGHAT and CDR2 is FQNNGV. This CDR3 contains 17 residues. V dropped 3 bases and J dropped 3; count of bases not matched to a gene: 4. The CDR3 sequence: CASSFGLAGGITDTQYF. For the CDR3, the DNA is TGTGCCAGCAGCTTCGGACTAGCGGGAGGGATAACAGATACGCAGTATTTT.

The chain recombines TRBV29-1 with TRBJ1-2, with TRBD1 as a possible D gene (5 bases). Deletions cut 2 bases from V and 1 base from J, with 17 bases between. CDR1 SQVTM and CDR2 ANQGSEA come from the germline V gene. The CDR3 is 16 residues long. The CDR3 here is CSVEKSPGSINYGYTF. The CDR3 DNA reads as TGCAGCGTTGAAAAGTCCCCAGGGAGCATTAACTATGGCTACACCTTC.

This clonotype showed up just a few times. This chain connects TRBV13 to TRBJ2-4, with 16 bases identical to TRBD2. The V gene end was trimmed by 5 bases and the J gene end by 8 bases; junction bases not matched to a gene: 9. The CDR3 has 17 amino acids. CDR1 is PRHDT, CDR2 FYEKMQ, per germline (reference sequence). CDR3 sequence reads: CASSIGTSGRAADIQYF. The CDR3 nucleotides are TGTGCCAGCAGCATCGGGACTAGCGGGAGGGCCGCGGACATTCAGTACTTC.

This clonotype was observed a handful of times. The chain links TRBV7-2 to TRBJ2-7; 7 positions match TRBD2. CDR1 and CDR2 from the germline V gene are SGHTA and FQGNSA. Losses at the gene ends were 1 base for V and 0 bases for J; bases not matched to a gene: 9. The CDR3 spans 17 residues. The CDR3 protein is CASSLESSSGISYEQYF. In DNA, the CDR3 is TGTGCCAGCAGCTTAGAATCATCCAGCGGGATCTCCTACGAGCAGTACTTC.

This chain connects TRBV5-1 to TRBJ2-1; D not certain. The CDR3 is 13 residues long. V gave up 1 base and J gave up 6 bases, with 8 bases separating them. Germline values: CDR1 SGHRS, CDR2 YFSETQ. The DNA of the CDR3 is TGCGCCAGCAGCTTGTCTGTGAGCAATGAGCAGTTCTTC. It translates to CASSLSVSNEQFF.

The CDR3 DNA reads TGTGCCATCAGTGAGTCAGAAGCAGATACGCAGTATTTT. This gives the protein CAISESEADTQYF. The genes are TRBV10-3 and TRBJ2-3; D not resolved. The CDR3 has 13 amino acids. V was pared by 0 bases and J by 4 bases, with 5 bases between. Germline CDR1 is ENHRY and CDR2 is SYGVKD.

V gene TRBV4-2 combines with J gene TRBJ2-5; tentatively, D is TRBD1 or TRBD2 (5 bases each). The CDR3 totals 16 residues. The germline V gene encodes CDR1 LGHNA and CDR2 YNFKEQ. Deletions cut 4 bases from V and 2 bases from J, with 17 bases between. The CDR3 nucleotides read TGTGCCAGCAGCCGCAGGATGGGGGAAGGTCAAGAGACCCAGTACTTC. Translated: CASSRRMGEGQETQYF.

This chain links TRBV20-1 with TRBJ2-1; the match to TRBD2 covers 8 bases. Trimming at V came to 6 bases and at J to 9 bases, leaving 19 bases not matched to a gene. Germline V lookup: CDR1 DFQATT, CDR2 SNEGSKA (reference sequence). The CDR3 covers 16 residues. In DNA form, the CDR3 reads TGCAGTGCACCAATGCTGGTAGCGGGAAGGAGGGGTGAGCAGTTCTTC. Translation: CSAPMLVAGRRGEQFF.

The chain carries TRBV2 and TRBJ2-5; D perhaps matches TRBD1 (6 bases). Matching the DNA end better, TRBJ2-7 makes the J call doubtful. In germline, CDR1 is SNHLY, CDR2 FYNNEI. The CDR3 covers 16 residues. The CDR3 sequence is CASRNDRSIRFDEQYF. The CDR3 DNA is TGTGCCAGCAGAAACGACAGGAGTATCCGATTCGACGAGCAGTACTTC.

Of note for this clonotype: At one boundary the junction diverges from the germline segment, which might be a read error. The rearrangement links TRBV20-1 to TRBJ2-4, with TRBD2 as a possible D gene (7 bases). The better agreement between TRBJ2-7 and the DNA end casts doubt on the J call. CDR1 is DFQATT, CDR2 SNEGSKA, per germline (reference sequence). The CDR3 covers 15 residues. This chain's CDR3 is CGAHMGGARLDEQYF. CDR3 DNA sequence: TGCGGTGCCCATATGGGGGGGGCCCGTTTAGACGAGCAGTACTTC.

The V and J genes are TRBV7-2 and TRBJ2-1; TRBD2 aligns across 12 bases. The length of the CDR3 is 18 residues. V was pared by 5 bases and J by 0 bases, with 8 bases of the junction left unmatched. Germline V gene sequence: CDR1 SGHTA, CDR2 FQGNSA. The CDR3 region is CASSPDGLAGFSYNEQFF. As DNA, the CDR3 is TGTGCCAGCAGCCCAGACGGACTAGCGGGGTTCTCCTACAATGAGCAGTTCTTC. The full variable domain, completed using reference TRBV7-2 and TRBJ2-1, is GAGVSQSPSNKVTEKGKDVELRCDPISGHTALYWYRQSLGQGLEFLIYFQGNSAPDKSGLPSDRFSAERTGGSVSTLTIQRTQQEDSAVYLCASSPDGLAGFSYNEQFFGPGTRLTVL.

CDR3 residues: CASSPLLGALRTDTQYF. CDR3 bases: TGTGCCAGCAGTCCCCTTCTGGGAGCGCTCCGCACAGATACGCAGTATTTT. The chain links TRBV6-1 to TRBJ2-3; perhaps TRBD2 as D (5 bases). The CDR3 runs to 17 residues. Germline V lookup: CDR1 MNHNS, CDR2 SASEGT. Trimming took 5 bases from V and 1 from J, leaving 19 bases between them.

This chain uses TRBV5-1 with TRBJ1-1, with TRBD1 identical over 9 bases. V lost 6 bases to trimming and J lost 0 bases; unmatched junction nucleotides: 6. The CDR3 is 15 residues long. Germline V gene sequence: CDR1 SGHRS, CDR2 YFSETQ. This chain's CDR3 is CASKDRGILNTEAFF. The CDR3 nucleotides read TGCGCCAGCAAGGACAGGGGAATACTGAACACTGAAGCTTTCTTT.

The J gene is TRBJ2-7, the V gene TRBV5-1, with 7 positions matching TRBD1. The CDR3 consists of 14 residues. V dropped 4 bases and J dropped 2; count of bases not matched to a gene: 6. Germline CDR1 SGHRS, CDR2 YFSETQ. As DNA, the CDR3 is TGCGCCAGCAGCAACAGGGGTATCCCCTACGAGCAGTACTTC. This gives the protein CASSNRGIPYEQYF.

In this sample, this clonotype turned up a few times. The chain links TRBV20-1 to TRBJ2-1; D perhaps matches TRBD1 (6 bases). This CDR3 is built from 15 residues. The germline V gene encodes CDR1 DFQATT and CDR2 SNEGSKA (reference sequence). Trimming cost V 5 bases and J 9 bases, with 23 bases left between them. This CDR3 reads CSAPSGTFFSGEQFF. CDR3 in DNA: TGCAGTGCTCCCTCCGGGACATTTTTTTCCGGTGAGCAGTTCTTC.

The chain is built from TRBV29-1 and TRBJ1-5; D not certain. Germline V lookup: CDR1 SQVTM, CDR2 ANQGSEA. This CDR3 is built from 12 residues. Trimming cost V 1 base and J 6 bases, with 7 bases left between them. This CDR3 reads CSVEVKGQPQHF. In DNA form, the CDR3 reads TGCAGCGTTGAAGTGAAGGGTCAGCCCCAGCATTTT.

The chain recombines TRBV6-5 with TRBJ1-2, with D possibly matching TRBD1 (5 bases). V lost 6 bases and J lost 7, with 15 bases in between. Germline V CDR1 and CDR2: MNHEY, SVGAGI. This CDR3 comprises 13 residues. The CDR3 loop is CASRSSRDSGYTF. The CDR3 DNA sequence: TGTGCCAGCAGGTCTTCCAGGGATAGTGGCTACACCTTC.

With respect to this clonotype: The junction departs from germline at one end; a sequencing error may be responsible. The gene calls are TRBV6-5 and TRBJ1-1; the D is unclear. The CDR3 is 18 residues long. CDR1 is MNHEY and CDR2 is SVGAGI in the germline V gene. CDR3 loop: CASSYSGFKGFMNTGAFF. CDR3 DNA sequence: TGTGCCAGCAGTTACTCGGGGTTCAAGGGTTTCATGAACACTGGAGCTTTCTTT.

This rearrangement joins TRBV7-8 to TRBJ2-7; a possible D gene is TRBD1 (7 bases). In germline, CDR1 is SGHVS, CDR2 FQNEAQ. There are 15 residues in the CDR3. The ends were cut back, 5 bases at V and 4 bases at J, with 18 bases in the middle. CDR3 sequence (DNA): TGTGCCAGCAGCACCTTACAGGGGAGGCTTTACGAGCAGTACTTC. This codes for CASSTLQGRLYEQYF.